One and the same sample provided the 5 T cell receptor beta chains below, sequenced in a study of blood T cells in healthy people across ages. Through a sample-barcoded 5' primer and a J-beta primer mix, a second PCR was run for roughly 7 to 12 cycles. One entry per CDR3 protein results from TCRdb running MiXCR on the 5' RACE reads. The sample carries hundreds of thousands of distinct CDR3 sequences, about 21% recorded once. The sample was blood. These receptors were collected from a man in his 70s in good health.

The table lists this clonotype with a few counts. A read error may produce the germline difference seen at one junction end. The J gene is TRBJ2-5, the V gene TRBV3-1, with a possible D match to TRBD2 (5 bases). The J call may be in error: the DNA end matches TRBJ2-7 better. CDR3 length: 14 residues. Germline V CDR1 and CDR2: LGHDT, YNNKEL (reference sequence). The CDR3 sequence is CASGQLGYSYEQYF. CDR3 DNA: TGTGCCAGCGGCCAACTAGGCTACTCCTACGAGCAGTACTTC.

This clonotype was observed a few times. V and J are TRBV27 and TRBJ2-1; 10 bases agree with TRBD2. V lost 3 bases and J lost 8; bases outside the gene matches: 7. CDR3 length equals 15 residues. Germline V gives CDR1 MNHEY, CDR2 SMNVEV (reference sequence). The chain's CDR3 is CASSFEREGRDEQFF. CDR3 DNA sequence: TGTGCCAGCAGTTTTGAGCGGGAGGGCCGGGATGAGCAGTTCTTC.

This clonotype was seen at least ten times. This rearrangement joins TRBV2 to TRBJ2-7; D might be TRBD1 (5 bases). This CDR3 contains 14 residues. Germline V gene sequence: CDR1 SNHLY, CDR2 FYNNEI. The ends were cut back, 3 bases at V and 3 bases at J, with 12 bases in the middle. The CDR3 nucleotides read TGTGCCAGCAGTGACGCTCAGGGCTTCTACGAGCAGTACTTC. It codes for CASSDAQGFYEQYF.

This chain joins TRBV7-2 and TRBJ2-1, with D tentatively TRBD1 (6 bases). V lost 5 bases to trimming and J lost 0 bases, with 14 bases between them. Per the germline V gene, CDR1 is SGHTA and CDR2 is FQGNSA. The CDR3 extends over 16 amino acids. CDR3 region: CASSQNRVSSYNEQFF. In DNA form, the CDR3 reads TGTGCCAGCAGCCAGAACAGGGTGTCCTCCTACAATGAGCAGTTCTTC.

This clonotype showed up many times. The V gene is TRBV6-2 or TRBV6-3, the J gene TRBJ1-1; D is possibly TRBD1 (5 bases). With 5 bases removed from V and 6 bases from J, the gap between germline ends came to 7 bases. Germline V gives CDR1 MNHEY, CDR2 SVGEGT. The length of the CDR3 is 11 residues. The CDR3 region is CASSQGPEAFF. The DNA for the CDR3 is TGTGCCAGCAGTCAGGGACCTGAAGCTTTCTTT.